Each of the 20 T cell receptor beta chains below was sequenced from the same sample in a study of blood T cell repertoires in COVID-19. Here immunoSEQ multiplex PCR was the method, and the copy in TCRdb shows in-frame clones only, minus some. The sample lists roughly 80,000 clones, about 83% occurring once. Sequences were obtained from peripheral blood. The receptors were gathered from a man aged 45 to 65 with acute or convalescent COVID-19.

The chain joins TRBV11-3 to TRBJ1-1, with D possibly being TRBD1 (5 bases). Per the germline V gene, CDR1 is SGHNT and CDR2 is YENEEA. This CDR3 has 12 residues. V gave up 8 bases and J gave up 3 bases, with 10 bases separating them. CDR3 nucleotides: TGTGCCAGCCTAGGGGTGGACACTGAAGCTTTCTTT. As protein: CASLGVDTEAFF.

The chain uses TRBV28 and TRBJ1-1; unclear D gene. V was trimmed by 5 bases and J by 1 base, leaving 11 bases between them. This CDR3 is 14 amino acids long. Germline V gene lookup returns CDR1 MDHEN and CDR2 SYDVKM. DNA of the CDR3: TGTGCCAGCAGTGATTCCGACAAGAACACTGAAGCTTTCTTT. As protein: CASSDSDKNTEAFF.

This sequence joins TRBV5-1 and TRBJ1-1; D is unresolved. The CDR3 sequence is 16 residues long. V lost 1 base, J lost 1 base, and 14 bases lay in between. The germline CDR1 and CDR2 sequences are SGHRS and YFSETQ. The CDR3 protein is CASSLITEPSNTEAFF. In DNA, the CDR3 is TGCGCCAGCAGCTTGATCACAGAACCCTCGAACACTGAAGCTTTCTTT.

The chain employs TRBV9 and TRBJ2-6, with a weak D call TRBD2 (5 bases). The CDR3 totals 17 residues. Germline lookup yields CDR1 SGDLS and CDR2 YYNGEE. Trimming stripped 3 bases from V and 0 bases from J, with 13 bases between. The CDR3 spells CASSALDSSSGANVLTF. The CDR3 DNA reads TGTGCCAGCAGCGCACTGGACTCCTCCTCTGGGGCCAACGTCCTGACTTTC.

V and J are TRBV5-4 and TRBJ2-4, with D possibly TRBD2 on 5 matching bases. V was clipped by 0 bases and J by 0 bases, with 7 bases between them. CDR3 length: 15 residues. CDR1 is SGHNT, CDR2 YYREEE, per germline (reference sequence). The CDR3 nucleotides are TGTGCCAGCAGCTTGGGAGGGTTAGCCAAAAACATTCAGTACTTC. Translation: CASSLGGLAKNIQYF.

This chain joins TRBV7-2 and TRBJ2-5, with TRBD1 identical over 11 bases. From germline, CDR1 is SGHTA and CDR2 FQGNSA. This CDR3 is 15 amino acids long. Losses at the gene ends were 4 bases for V and 4 bases for J; bases not matched to a gene: 5. CDR3 protein: CASSSRTGGPETQYF. The DNA for the CDR3 is TGTGCCAGCAGCTCCCGGACAGGGGGCCCAGAGACCCAGTACTTC. Filled out from reference TRBV7-2 and TRBJ2-5, the complete variable domain reads GAGVSQSPSNKVTEKGKDVELRCDPISGHTALYWYRQSLGQGLEFLIYFQGNSAPDKSGLPSDRFSAERTGGSVSTLTIQRTQQEDSAVYLCASSSRTGGPETQYFGPGTRLLVL.

This clone showed up just once. The sample has other DNA sequences that encode this CDR3 too. The chain uses TRBV7-2 and TRBJ2-2; TRBD2 aligns across 7 bases. The germline V gene encodes CDR1 SGHTA and CDR2 FQGNSA. Losses at the gene ends were 8 bases for V and 5 bases for J; bases not matched to a gene: 8. This CDR3 comprises 14 residues. The CDR3 region has the DNA TGTGCCAGCGGATACACGGGGGGAACCGGGGAGCTGTTTTTT. This encodes CASGYTGGTGELFF.

The rearrangement uses TRBV2 and TRBJ2-1; TRBD2 aligns across 11 bases. With V trimmed by 6 bases and J by 7 bases, 11 bases remained unmatched. Germline V gene sequence: CDR1 SNHLY, CDR2 FYNNEI. The CDR3 loop spans 16 amino acids. For the CDR3, the DNA is TGTGCCAGCAGGTCGATTAGCGGGAGGGCGGCGAATGAGCAGTTCTTC. This encodes CASRSISGRAANEQFF.

The CDR3 sequence is CASSSQGKDGYTF. CDR3 in DNA: TGTGCCAGCAGCTCACAGGGGAAGGATGGCTACACCTTC. The chain carries TRBV5-4 and TRBJ1-2, with TRBD1 matching over 7 bases. CDR3 length: 13 amino acids. Germline CDR1 reads SGHNT; CDR2 reads YYREEE (reference sequence). V gave up 3 bases and J gave up 6 bases; unmatched junction bases: 5.

The chain joins TRBV18 to TRBJ2-7, with D possibly matching TRBD1 (6 bases). Germline values: CDR1 KGHSH, CDR2 LQKENI. The CDR3 has 13 residues. V lost 6 bases, J lost 2 bases, and 11 bases lay in between. The chain's CDR3 is CASSSQGTYEQYF. For the CDR3, the DNA is TGTGCCAGCTCCTCACAGGGAACCTACGAGCAGTACTTC.

This clone was recorded once. The genes are TRBV5-1 and TRBJ2-1, with 8 bases matching TRBD2. Trimming cost V 4 bases and J 2 bases; bases outside gene matches: 5. CDR1 SGHRS and CDR2 YFSETQ come from the germline V gene. CDR3 length equals 15 residues. This chain's CDR3 is CASSLQRGTYNEQFF. As DNA, the CDR3 is TGCGCCAGCAGCCTGCAGCGGGGGACCTACAATGAGCAGTTCTTC.

CDR3 protein: CASSTHRGNQPQHF. The DNA of the CDR3 is TGTGCCAGCAGCACCCACAGGGGTAATCAGCCCCAGCATTTT. V is TRBV5-5 and J is TRBJ1-5; 7 nucleotides align to TRBD1. V was clipped by 4 bases and J by 4 bases; unmatched bases: 5. The CDR3 is 14 amino acids. The germline CDR1 and CDR2 sequences are SGHKS and YYEKEE (reference sequence).

For this clone: The germline gene is not matched at one end of the junction; a read error may be the cause. The rearrangement links TRBV3-1 (or the pseudogene TRBV3-2) to TRBJ1-2; TRBD1 might be the D (5 bases). The CDR3 sequence is 13 residues long. CDR1 is LGHDT and CDR2 is YNNKEL in the germline V gene (reference sequence). The CDR3 protein is CASSKEGVWGYTF. Written as DNA, the CDR3 is TGTGCCAGCAGCAAAGAAGGGGTTTGGGGCTACACCTTC.

The chain employs TRBV27 and TRBJ2-3; D is uncertain. Germline V gene lookup returns CDR1 MNHEY and CDR2 SMNVEV (reference sequence). CDR3 length equals 15 residues. With 4 bases removed from V and 0 bases from J, the gap between germline ends came to 11 bases. The CDR3 protein is CASSSPRLSTDTQYF. Written as DNA, the CDR3 is TGTGCCAGCAGTTCCCCTAGGCTGAGCACAGATACGCAGTATTTT.

The rearrangement uses TRBV14 and TRBJ1-6; tentative D call: TRBD1 (6 bases). Germline values: CDR1 SGHDN, CDR2 FVKESK. The V end was cut by 2 bases, the J end by 10 bases, with 9 bases between. The length of the CDR3 is 13 residues. The chain's CDR3 is CASSQTGQSPLHF. CDR3 coding DNA: TGTGCCAGCAGCCAAACAGGGCAATCACCCCTCCACTTT.

The table lists this clone with a few counts. The chain couples TRBV28 to TRBJ1-4, with TRBD1 matching over 8 bases. The germline V gene encodes CDR1 MDHEN and CDR2 SYDVKM. The CDR3 totals 16 residues. Germline trimming cut 5 bases from V and 0 bases from J; bases unmatched to any gene: 5. The CDR3 DNA follows: TGTGCCAGCAGTCCAGGGGGCGCGGCAACTAATGAAAAACTGTTTTTT. This sequence encodes CASSPGGAATNEKLFF.

The chain carries TRBV28 and TRBJ2-7, with 9 nucleotides matching TRBD1. Germline V gene lookup returns CDR1 MDHEN and CDR2 SYDVKM. CDR3 size: 16 residues. J was trimmed by 2 bases and V by 4 bases; bases with no gene match: 9. In DNA form, the CDR3 reads TGTGCCAGCAGTTCGGAGCCCGGGACAGGGACCTACGAGCAGTACTTC. Its protein product is CASSSEPGTGTYEQYF. Looking up the rest from reference TRBV28 and TRBJ2-7 gives the full variable domain: DVKVTQSSRYLVKRTGEKVFLECVQDMDHENMFWYRQDPGLGLRLIYFSYDVKMKEKGDIPEGYSVSREKKERFSLILESASTNQTSMYLCASSSEPGTGTYEQYFGPGTRLTVT.

This CDR3 reads CASSLAGGGPQETQYF. The CDR3 DNA follows: TGCGCCAGCAGCTTGGCCGGGGGGGGCCCCCAAGAGACCCAGTACTTC. The V gene is TRBV5-1, the J gene TRBJ2-5; 8 bases line up with TRBD2. The trim removed 0 bases at V and 1 base at J, leaving 5 bases unmatched. Germline V gene data show CDR1 as SGHRS and CDR2 as YFSETQ. The CDR3 totals 16 residues.

This chain connects TRBV27 to TRBJ2-5; D not certain. The CDR3 runs 14 residues. The germline CDR1 and CDR2 sequences are MNHEY and SMNVEV (reference sequence). V was shortened by 4 bases and J by 0 bases, with 9 bases between the two germline ends. The CDR3 bases are TGTGCCAGCAGTTCCTCTGACTACCAAGAGACCCAGTACTTC. It yields the protein CASSSSDYQETQYF.

The V gene is TRBV5-8, the J gene TRBJ1-2; D is possibly TRBD1 (6 bases). V dropped 4 bases and J dropped 8 bases, with 18 bases sitting between them. Per the germline V gene, CDR1 is SGHTS and CDR2 is YDEGEE. The CDR3 totals 14 residues. The CDR3 protein is CASSVPVGASGYTF. The DNA of the CDR3 is TGTGCCAGCAGCGTCCCGGTGGGGGCGAGCGGCTACACCTTC. The complete variable domain, with remaining parts taken from reference TRBV5-8 and TRBJ1-2, reads EAGVTQSPTHLIKTRGQQATLRCSPISGHTSVYWYQQALGLGLQFLLWYDEGEERNRGNFPPRFSGRQFPNYSSELNVNALELEDSALYLCASSVPVGASGYTFGSGTRLTVV.